This passage covers 21 T cell receptor beta chains from one sample sequenced in a study of cytomegalovirus exposure and HLA in healthy donors. The study ran its PCR with 60 Vbeta and 13 Jbeta primers. This table comes from immunoSEQ multiplex PCR, and its TCRdb copy is limited to in-frame clones, with some not included. The repertoire includes some 100,000 clones, 70% to 85% of them detected once, and approximately 10% sits in the top ten. The specimen was PBMCs. The receptors come from a woman between 45 and 60 years old in good health and CMV-seropositive.

This chain uses TRBV4-3 with TRBJ1-4; TRBD1 aligns across 12 bases. The germline V gene encodes CDR1 LGHNA and CDR2 YSLEER. The CDR3 extends over 20 amino acids. Unmatched junction bases numbered 8, after V lost 0 bases and J lost 0 bases. The CDR3, as DNA: TGCGCCAGCAGCCAAGATACTGGGACAGGGGGCATAGCAACTAATGAAAAACTGTTTTTT. As protein: CASSQDTGTGGIATNEKLFF.

This rearrangement joins TRBV5-1 to TRBJ1-1; 9 positions agree with TRBD1. The CDR3 covers 14 residues. J gave up 4 bases and V 3 bases, and 4 bases lay outside the gene matches. From germline, CDR1 is SGHRS and CDR2 YFSETQ. CDR3 region: CASSSTGGGTEAFF. DNA of the CDR3: TGCGCCAGCAGCTCAACAGGGGGCGGCACTGAAGCTTTCTTT. The full variable domain, with the rest looked up from reference TRBV5-1 and TRBJ1-1, is KAGVTQTPRYLIKTRGQQVTLSCSPISGHRSVSWYQQTPGQGLQFLFEYFSETQRNKGNFPGRFSGRQFSNSRSEMNVSTLELGDSALYLCASSSTGGGTEAFFGQGTRLTVV.

The rearrangement links TRBV18 to TRBJ1-6; D is undetermined. Germline CDR1 is KGHSH and CDR2 is LQKENI. The CDR3 is made up of 17 amino acids. Trimming took off 1 base at V and 6 bases at J, with 16 bases between the two ends. The CDR3 loop reads CASSPLAGEVGNSPLHF. Here the CDR3 DNA reads TGTGCCAGCTCACCACTTGCCGGGGAGGTGGGTAATTCACCCCTCCACTTT. The full variable domain, in which reference TRBV18 and TRBJ1-6 provide the parts outside the CDR3, is NAGVMQNPRHLVRRRGQEARLRCSPMKGHSHVYWYRQLPEEGLKFMVYLQKENIIDESGMPKERFSAEFPKEGPSILRIQQVVRGDSAAYFCASSPLAGEVGNSPLHFGNGTRLTVT.

The chain has TRBV4-1 and TRBJ2-7; possibly TRBD2 for D (6 bases). Looked up from germline, CDR1 is MGHRA and CDR2 is YSYEKL. This CDR3 has 18 residues. V was shortened by 4 bases and J by 0 bases, with 22 bases between the two germline ends. This CDR3 reads CASSRSTSNRLRSYEQYF. The DNA of the CDR3 is TGCGCCAGCAGCCGTTCGACTAGTAACCGACTCCGCTCCTACGAGCAGTACTTC.

The rearrangement joins TRBV5-1 to TRBJ2-1; 11 positions agree with TRBD2. This CDR3 contains 15 residues. Germline-derived CDR1 and CDR2 are SGHRS and YFSETQ. The V segment lost 0 bases and the J segment 10 bases; nucleotides outside the gene matches: 6. In DNA, the CDR3 is TGCGCCAGCAGCTTGGTGCTAGCGGGAGGTGGAGAGCAGTTCTTC. Translation gives CASSLVLAGGGEQFF.

V is TRBV28 and J is TRBJ1-5, with a weak D call TRBD1 (5 bases). The V end was cut by 6 bases, the J end by 2 bases, with 14 bases between. The CDR3 sequence is 15 residues long. The germline CDR1 and CDR2 sequences are MDHEN and SYDVKM. DNA of the CDR3: TGTGCCAGCAGGACTCAGGGTCTTGGCAATCAGCCCCAGCATTTT. It translates to CASRTQGLGNQPQHF.

This clone was found a few times. J is TRBJ1-4 and V is TRBV6-6, with 8 bases fitting TRBD1. Germline V gene data show CDR1 as MNHNY and CDR2 as SVGAGI (reference sequence). With V trimmed by 7 bases and J by 5 bases, 6 bases remained unmatched. The CDR3 totals 14 residues. The CDR3 nucleotides are TGTGCCAGCATAGGGACAGGAGTGAATGAAAAACTGTTTTTT. It encodes CASIGTGVNEKLFF.

The CDR3, as DNA: TGTGCCAGCAGCTTAGGGGGGGGCCTCAATCAGCCCCAGCATTTT. It translates to CASSLGGGLNQPQHF. The V and J genes are TRBV7-8 and TRBJ1-5, with D tentatively TRBD1 (6 bases). CDR3 size: 15 residues. Germline CDR1 SGHVS, CDR2 FQNEAQ. The V gene lost 1 base and the J gene lost 3 bases, with 10 bases spanning the gap.

The DNA for the CDR3 is TGTGCCAGCAGCTTTCCCCTTGGCGGGGGGACAGATACGCAGTATTTT. This encodes CASSFPLGGGTDTQYF. The chain uses TRBV7-9 and TRBJ2-3; 8 nucleotides align to TRBD2. CDR1 is SEHNR and CDR2 is FQNEAQ in the germline V gene (reference sequence). The CDR3 runs 16 residues. After removal of 3 bases from V and 3 bases from J, the junction contained 8 bases not matched to a gene.

The chain is built from TRBV10-3 and TRBJ2-6; 8 bases map to TRBD2. This CDR3 has 18 residues. Germline V gene lookup returns CDR1 ENHRY and CDR2 SYGVKD. Trimming took 0 bases from V and 2 from J; bases not matched to a gene: 6. The CDR3, as DNA: TGTGCCATCAGTGAGTCGGGTCCGGGGGGGGCTGGGGCCAACGTCCTGACTTTC. It codes for CAISESGPGGAGANVLTF.

This clone has only one observation. The CDR3 bases are TGTGCCAGCAGCTTAGGCCAGGGTTTCGGGAGAGCTTTCTTT. Translation: CASSLGQGFGRAFF. The chain combines TRBV7-3 with TRBJ1-1; D is possibly TRBD1 (5 bases). Trimming took 2 bases from V and 10 from J, leaving 17 bases between them. The CDR3 sequence is 14 residues long. Germline V gene data show CDR1 as SGHTA and CDR2 as FQGTGA.

This rearrangement joins TRBV6-1 to TRBJ1-5; 10 nucleotides match TRBD1. This CDR3 is 15 amino acids long. The trim removed 4 bases at V and 5 bases at J, leaving 5 bases unmatched. Per the germline V gene, CDR1 is MNHNS and CDR2 is SASEGT. The CDR3 DNA sequence: TGTGCCAGCAGTGGGGGACAGGGGAACGATCAGCCCCAGCATTTT. Translating gives CASSGGQGNDQPQHF.

This clone was seen a few times. This chain uses TRBV2 with TRBJ1-4, with 7 bases aligning to TRBD1. Looked up from germline, CDR1 is SNHLY and CDR2 is FYNNEI. The CDR3 is 15 amino acids. V gave up 6 bases and J gave up 5 bases; unmatched junction bases: 9. The CDR3 sequence is CASRPTGATNEKLFF. For the CDR3, the DNA is TGTGCCAGCAGACCCACAGGGGCGACAAATGAAAAACTGTTTTTT. The full variable domain, with the rest looked up from reference TRBV2 and TRBJ1-4, is EPEVTQTPSHQVTQMGQEVILRCVPISNHLYFYWYRQILGQKVEFLVSFYNNEISEKSEIFDDQFSVERPDGSNFTLKIRSTKLEDSAMYFCASRPTGATNEKLFFGSGTQLSVL.

This chain uses TRBV28 with TRBJ2-5, with 14 positions matching TRBD2. Unmatched junction bases numbered 0, after V lost 8 bases and J lost 4 bases. The length of the CDR3 is 13 residues. Germline V gives CDR1 MDHEN, CDR2 SYDVKM. CDR3 sequence: CASGLAGGETQYF. CDR3 coding DNA: TGTGCCAGCGGACTAGCGGGAGGAGAGACCCAGTACTTC. The entire variable domain, with the rest obtained from reference TRBV28 and TRBJ2-5, is as follows: DVKVTQSSRYLVKRTGEKVFLECVQDMDHENMFWYRQDPGLGLRLIYFSYDVKMKEKGDIPEGYSVSREKKERFSLILESASTNQTSMYLCASGLAGGETQYFGPGTRLLVL.

V gene TRBV7-2 combines with J gene TRBJ1-1, with D maybe TRBD1 (6 bases). This CDR3 has 13 amino acids. CDR1 and CDR2 (germline): SGHTA, FQGNSA. V lost 0 bases to trimming and J lost 6 bases, with 8 bases between them. CDR3: CASSLAGGPEAFF. The CDR3 DNA reads as TGTGCCAGCAGCTTAGCGGGGGGGCCTGAAGCTTTCTTT. Variable domain in full (rest from reference TRBV7-2 and TRBJ1-1): GAGVSQSPSNKVTEKGKDVELRCDPISGHTALYWYRQSLGQGLEFLIYFQGNSAPDKSGLPSDRFSAERTGGSVSTLTIQRTQQEDSAVYLCASSLAGGPEAFFGQGTRLTVV.

This chain uses TRBV5-6 with TRBJ2-7, with TRBD2 matching over 8 bases. Germline CDR1 reads SGHDT; CDR2 reads YYEEEE. The CDR3 covers 14 residues. V shed 1 base, J shed 6 bases, and the junction held 6 bases outside the gene matches. In DNA form, the CDR3 reads TGTGCCAGCAGCTTGATGGGACTAGGGGGCGAGCAGTACTTC. Residues: CASSLMGLGGEQYF. The variable domain in full, with the rest retrieved from reference TRBV5-6 and TRBJ2-7, is DAGVTQSPTHLIKTRGQQVTLRCSPKSGHDTVSWYQQALGQGPQFIFQYYEEEERQRGNFPDRFSGHQFPNYSSELNVNALLLGDSALYLCASSLMGLGGEQYFGPGTRLTVT.

This chain connects TRBV6-1 to TRBJ2-7; 9 nucleotides align to TRBD1. The length of the CDR3 is 14 residues. Germline values: CDR1 MNHNS, CDR2 SASEGT. J gave up 5 bases and V 1 base, and 3 bases lay outside the gene matches. This chain's CDR3 is CASSEGGTGNEQYF. The CDR3 DNA is TGTGCCAGCAGTGAAGGGGGGACAGGGAACGAGCAGTACTTC.

The chain employs TRBV5-4 and TRBJ2-7; a weak D match, TRBD2 (6 bases). Trimming stripped 0 bases from V and 3 bases from J, with 7 bases between. Germline CDR1 and CDR2: SGHNT and YYREEE (reference sequence). This CDR3 comprises 13 residues. This CDR3 reads CASSLGGGYEQYF. The CDR3 nucleotides are TGTGCCAGCAGCTTGGGGGGAGGCTACGAGCAGTACTTC. Full variable domain (missing parts from reference TRBV5-4 and TRBJ2-7): ETGVTQSPTHLIKTRGQQVTLRCSSQSGHNTVSWYQQALGQGPQFIFQYYREEENGRGNFPPRFSGLQFPNYSSELNVNALELDDSALYLCASSLGGGYEQYFGPGTRLTVT.

The genes are TRBV5-6 and TRBJ1-2; D may be TRBD1 (6 bases). Germline CDR1 is SGHDT and CDR2 is YYEEEE. The CDR3 has 15 amino acids. V lost 0 bases and J 4 bases, leaving 13 bases between the germline ends. CDR3 loop: CASSLGTGRFYGYTF. CDR3 DNA: TGTGCCAGCAGCTTGGGAACAGGGCGGTTCTATGGCTACACCTTC. The variable domain in full, with the rest retrieved from reference TRBV5-6 and TRBJ1-2, is DAGVTQSPTHLIKTRGQQVTLRCSPKSGHDTVSWYQQALGQGPQFIFQYYEEEERQRGNFPDRFSGHQFPNYSSELNVNALLLGDSALYLCASSLGTGRFYGYTFGSGTRLTVV.

V and J are TRBV6-1 and TRBJ2-7; possible D gene TRBD1, 6 bases. There are 12 residues in the CDR3. The V gene's germline CDR1 is MNHNS and CDR2 SASEGT. Trimming stripped 6 bases from V and 5 bases from J, with 11 bases between. The CDR3: CASRSNRDEQYF. CDR3 nucleotides: TGTGCCAGCAGGTCGAACAGGGACGAGCAGTACTTC.

The chain recombines TRBV30 with TRBJ1-3, with unresolved D. This CDR3 is built from 12 residues. The V gene's germline CDR1 is GTSNPN and CDR2 SVGIG (reference sequence). In DNA form, the CDR3 reads TGTACGGTAGAAGTCTCTGGAAACACCATATATTTT. Translation: CTVEVSGNTIYF. Looking up the rest from reference TRBV30 and TRBJ1-3 gives the full variable domain: SQTIHQWPATLVQPVGSPLSLECTVEGTSNPNLYWYRQAAGRGLQLLFYSVGIGQISSEVPQNLSASRPQDRQFILSSKKLLLSDSGFYLCTVEVSGNTIYFGEGSWLTVV.